The next 11 T cell receptor beta chains were all read from a single sample in a study of cytomegalovirus exposure and HLA in healthy donors. PCR was performed using 60 Vbeta and 13 Jbeta primers. Generated by immunoSEQ multiplex PCR, the TCRdb table keeps only in-frame clones and is missing some. The table lists around 140,000 clones, less than 80% of them singletons, with less than 4.5% in the top ten. The specimen was PBMCs. These TCRs come from a middle-aged man in good health and CMV-seropositive.

V and J are TRBV29-1 and TRBJ1-6; D may be TRBD1 (5 bases). With 0 bases removed from V and 9 bases from J, the gap between germline ends came to 27 bases. Germline loops: CDR1 SQVTM, CDR2 ANQGSEA. The CDR3 covers 19 residues. The CDR3 sequence: CSVEDSTGRVPLRLSPLHF. CDR3 DNA sequence: TGCAGCGTTGAAGATAGCACAGGAAGAGTCCCACTTCGCCTTTCACCCCTCCACTTT. Full variable domain (outside the CDR3, taken from reference TRBV29-1 and TRBJ1-6): SAVISQKPSRDICQRGTSLTIQCQVDSQVTMMFWYRQQPGQSLTLIATANQGSEATYESGFVIDKFPISRPNLTFSTLTVSNMSPEDSSIYLCSVEDSTGRVPLRLSPLHFGNGTRLTVT.

The chain employs TRBV4-2 and TRBJ2-2; TRBD2 agrees at 15 bases. CDR1 and CDR2 (germline): LGHNA, YNFKEQ. J was trimmed by 5 bases and V by 4 bases; bases with no gene match: 8. The CDR3 is 18 residues long. The CDR3 sequence: CASSLRLGLAGGTGELFF. For the CDR3, the DNA is TGTGCCAGCAGCCTCCGCCTGGGACTAGCGGGGGGAACCGGGGAGCTGTTTTTT.

This sequence joins TRBV7-9 and TRBJ1-2; 7 bases align to TRBD1. With V trimmed by 5 bases and J by 9 bases, 6 bases remained unmatched. This CDR3 has 12 amino acids. Germline V CDR1 and CDR2: SEHNR, FQNEAQ (reference sequence). CDR3 sequence reads: CASSPGDSRYTF. The CDR3 bases are TGTGCCAGCAGCCCGGGGGACAGTCGCTACACCTTC.

This rearrangement joins TRBV6-5 to TRBJ1-5; the match to TRBD1 covers 10 bases. With V trimmed by 5 bases and J by 1 base, 2 bases remained unmatched. Germline CDR1 and CDR2: MNHEY and SVGAGI. The CDR3 is made up of 15 amino acids. In DNA, the CDR3 is TGTGCCAGCAGTAAGGACAGGGGGAGCAATCAGCCCCAGCATTTT. This codes for CASSKDRGSNQPQHF.

The V call is TRBV5-1, the J call TRBJ1-5; 7 nucleotides agree with TRBD1. Germline V gene data show CDR1 as SGHRS and CDR2 as YFSETQ. After removal of 0 bases from V and 0 bases from J, the junction contained 3 bases not matched to a gene. The CDR3 contains 16 residues. The CDR3 region has the DNA TGCGCCAGCAGCTTGGAAGGGGGCTTTAGCAATCAGCCCCAGCATTTT. It is translated as CASSLEGGFSNQPQHF.

As regards this clone: At one end the junction does not follow the germline gene, possibly because of a read error. The V gene is TRBV5-8, the J gene TRBJ2-1, with TRBD2 matching over 12 bases. This CDR3 has 14 residues. Per germline, CDR1 SGHTS and CDR2 YDEGEE. CDR3 amino acids: CASSSLAGGPLYLF. For the CDR3, the DNA is TGTGCCAGCAGCTCCCTAGCGGGGGGGCCTCTATATCTCTTC.

V usage is TRBV4-1 and J usage is TRBJ2-3; 10 bases are a match to TRBD2. The CDR3 is made up of 18 amino acids. The germline CDR1 and CDR2 sequences are MGHRA and YSYEKL. V shed 2 bases and J 4 bases; nucleotides not matched to a gene: 12. For the CDR3, the DNA is TGCGCCAGCAGCCAAACTCCATCTAGCGGGAGCGCCCCAGATACGCAGTATTTT. Its protein is CASSQTPSSGSAPDTQYF.

V gene TRBV6-1 combines with J gene TRBJ2-1, with a weak D call TRBD2 (5 bases). Germline values: CDR1 MNHNS, CDR2 SASEGT. CDR3 length equals 16 residues. V was pared by 3 bases and J by 2 bases, with 14 bases between. The CDR3 DNA reads TGTGCCAGCAGTGATAAGGCTAGCCGGACCTACAATGAGCAGTTCTTC. This translates into CASSDKASRTYNEQFF.

The chain recombines TRBV25-1 with TRBJ1-1, with D possibly TRBD1 on 6 matching bases. V was shortened by 4 bases and J by 10 bases, with 13 bases between the two germline ends. The germline CDR1 and CDR2 sequences are MGHDK and SYGVNS. The CDR3 contains 12 residues. CDR3 sequence (DNA): TGTGCCAGCAGTGGGACAGACCCCCGAGCTTTCTTT. It specifies CASSGTDPRAFF.

This chain uses TRBV29-1 with TRBJ1-2; 7 bases agree with TRBD1. The V segment lost 7 bases and the J segment 8 bases; nucleotides outside the gene matches: 19. Germline V gene sequence: CDR1 SQVTM, CDR2 ANQGSEA. The CDR3 has 15 residues. The DNA of the CDR3 is TGCAGCGCCAGGGGGGTAGCGGGAGGATTTGAGGGCTACACCTTC. Its protein is CSARGVAGGFEGYTF. Looking up the rest from reference TRBV29-1 and TRBJ1-2 gives the full variable domain: SAVISQKPSRDICQRGTSLTIQCQVDSQVTMMFWYRQQPGQSLTLIATANQGSEATYESGFVIDKFPISRPNLTFSTLTVSNMSPEDSSIYLCSARGVAGGFEGYTFGSGTRLTVV.

This chain links TRBV27 with TRBJ2-7, with a weak D call TRBD2 (6 bases). CDR1 and CDR2 (germline): MNHEY, SMNVEV (reference sequence). The CDR3 covers 16 residues. V gave up 1 base and J gave up 3 bases, with 16 bases separating them. For the CDR3, the DNA is TGTGCCAGCAGTTTATTTGCGCCCGGGGGAAACTACGAGCAGTACTTC. Translation: CASSLFAPGGNYEQYF.